What follows is one T cell receptor (beta chain) and its context. Its antigen is undetermined. Naive CD8 cells lacked CD45RO and underwent positive selection for CCR7, leaving out terminally differentiated effector memory CD45RA+ cells. In replicate PCRs of sorted subsets, approximately 200 ng DNA, roughly 27,000 T cell genomes, was used. The repertoire was sequenced with immunoSEQ multiplex PCR; TCRdb's copy has only in-frame clones and lacks some. The sample consists of about 680,000 clones, 90% to 95% of them appearing once. The source of the sample is a study of shared clonotypes between healthy human individuals. General study results and limits: Memory subsets generally showed lower estimated richness than naive subsets. The sole specimen, blood, was sampled, and tissue repertoires likely differ. Rarefaction exposed incomplete sorted-subset sequencing despite large depth.

The sequenced material came from naive CD8+ T cells sorted from blood. This clonotype originated in a man aged 25-40 years in good health.

The DNA for the CDR3 is TGTGCCAGCAGCCGTGGGGAAAGATTCAATGAGCAGTTCTTC. As protein: CASSRGERFNEQFF. This chain links TRBV7-9 with TRBJ2-1; D gene ambiguous. The CDR3 covers 14 residues. V was cut by 5 bases and J by 6 bases, with 14 bases left in between. CDR1 is SEHNR, CDR2 FQNEAQ, per germline (reference sequence).